This is a list of T cell receptor beta chains from one sample in a study of shared clonotypes between healthy human individuals. Profiling relied on immunoSEQ multiplex PCR, and the TCRdb table lists in-frame clones only, not all of them. The data show under 2,500,000 clones, nearly 97% seen once. The sequencing sample was made of naive CD4+ T cells sorted from blood. These receptor sequences come from a man aged 18 to 30 in good health. Each CDR3 is given with its conserved first and last residue. D genes are given only for firm matches. Part of the rows lack a size; the others show once, few, many or a class for expanded clones.

v_call: TRBV7-9
d_call: TRBD1
j_call: TRBJ1-1
clone_size: .
cdr3_aa: CASSSIVQGGIEAFF
cdr3_nt: TGTGCCAGCAGCTCCATCGTCCAGGGGGGAATTGAAGCTTTCTTT

v_call: TRBV7-2
d_call: .
j_call: TRBJ2-7
clone_size: .
cdr3_aa: CASSLDSWNSYEQYF
cdr3_nt: TGTGCCAGCAGCTTAGATTCTTGGAACTCCTACGAGCAGTACTTC

v_call: TRBV7-2
d_call: .
j_call: TRBJ1-5
clone_size: .
cdr3_aa: CASSLLGVTRDNQPQHF
cdr3_nt: TGTGCCAGCAGCTTATTAGGCGTCACTAGAGACAATCAGCCCCAGCATTTT

v_call: TRBV5-1
d_call: TRBD2
j_call: TRBJ2-1
clone_size: .
cdr3_aa: CASSLRGNPSGTWNEQFF
cdr3_nt: TGCGCCAGCAGCCTTAGGGGGAATCCTAGCGGGACCTGGAATGAGCAGTTCTTC

v_call: TRBV9
d_call: .
j_call: TRBJ1-1
clone_size: once
cdr3_aa: CASSPQMGGVDTEAFF
cdr3_nt: TGTGCCAGCAGCCCCCAAATGGGAGGGGTCGACACTGAAGCTTTCTTT

v_call: TRBV10-1
d_call: .
j_call: TRBJ1-1
clone_size: .
cdr3_aa: CASSEWAEGTEAFF
cdr3_nt: TGCGCCAGCAGTGAGTGGGCTGAGGGCACTGAAGCTTTCTTT

v_call: TRBV27
d_call: TRBD1
j_call: TRBJ1-1
clone_size: .
cdr3_aa: CASSPTDRARTEAFF
cdr3_nt: TGTGCCAGCAGTCCCACGGACAGGGCGCGGACTGAAGCTTTCTTT

v_call: TRBV10-3
d_call: TRBD2
j_call: TRBJ2-7
clone_size: .
cdr3_aa: CAISESGGRGEQYF
cdr3_nt: TGTGCCATCAGTGAGTCGGGCGGGAGGGGAGAGCAGTACTTC

v_call: TRBV10-3
d_call: .
j_call: TRBJ2-2
clone_size: .
cdr3_aa: CAISELRDTGELFF
cdr3_nt: TGTGCCATCAGTGAGTTGCGGGACACCGGGGAGCTGTTTTTT

v_call: TRBV18
d_call: .
j_call: TRBJ1-5
clone_size: .
cdr3_aa: CASSPPGGSNQPQHF
cdr3_nt: TGTGCCAGCTCACCACCAGGAGGGAGCAATCAGCCCCAGCATTTT

v_call: TRBV30
d_call: TRBD1
j_call: TRBJ1-2
clone_size: .
cdr3_aa: CAWSPGQDDYGYTF
cdr3_nt: TGTGCCTGGAGTCCTGGACAGGACGACTATGGCTACACCTTC

v_call: TRBV10-3
d_call: TRBD1
j_call: TRBJ1-5
clone_size: .
cdr3_aa: CAIREGQQVNQPQHF
cdr3_nt: TGTGCCATCAGGGAGGGACAGCAAGTTAATCAGCCCCAGCATTTT

v_call: TRBV5-1
d_call: .
j_call: TRBJ2-3
clone_size: .
cdr3_aa: CASSRIGSADTQYF
cdr3_nt: TGCGCCAGCAGCCGGATCGGATCCGCAGATACGCAGTATTTT

v_call: TRBV5-1
d_call: .
j_call: TRBJ1-1
clone_size: .
cdr3_aa: CASSLVLPNTEAFF
cdr3_nt: TGCGCCAGCAGCTTGGTCCTGCCAAACACTGAAGCTTTCTTT

v_call: TRBV6-5
d_call: TRBD1
j_call: TRBJ2-2
clone_size: .
cdr3_aa: CASTTGAGELFF
cdr3_nt: TGTGCCAGCACTACAGGGGCCGGGGAGCTGTTTTTT

v_call: TRBV7-6
d_call: .
j_call: TRBJ2-7
clone_size: .
cdr3_aa: CASSLEVDSSYEQYF
cdr3_nt: TGTGCCAGCAGCTTAGAGGTGGACAGCTCCTACGAGCAGTACTTC

v_call: TRBV5-1
d_call: TRBD1
j_call: TRBJ1-1
clone_size: .
cdr3_aa: CASSPDRGVNTEAFF
cdr3_nt: TGCGCCAGCAGCCCCGACAGGGGAGTGAACACTGAAGCTTTCTTT

v_call: TRBV10-3
d_call: .
j_call: TRBJ1-5
clone_size: .
cdr3_aa: CAISEWDSNQPQHF
cdr3_nt: TGTGCCATCAGTGAGTGGGACAGCAATCAGCCCCAGCATTTT

v_call: TRBV7-2
d_call: TRBD2
j_call: TRBJ2-3
clone_size: .
cdr3_aa: CASSLVVLAGEADTQYF
cdr3_nt: TGTGCCAGCAGCTTAGTGGTGCTAGCGGGAGAGGCAGATACGCAGTATTTT

v_call: TRBV7-9
d_call: .
j_call: TRBJ2-4
clone_size: .
cdr3_aa: CASSLNRGGFILAKNIQYF
cdr3_nt: TGTGCCAGCAGCTTAAACAGGGGAGGTTTTATACTAGCCAAAAACATTCAGTACTTC

v_call: TRBV9
d_call: .
j_call: TRBJ2-2
clone_size: .
cdr3_aa: CASSVDSTNTGELFF
cdr3_nt: TGTGCCAGCAGCGTGGACAGTACGAACACCGGGGAGCTGTTTTTT

v_call: TRBV18
d_call: .
j_call: TRBJ1-5
clone_size: few
cdr3_aa: CASSSETFQPQHF
cdr3_nt: TGTGCCAGCTCATCGGAGACTTTTCAGCCCCAGCATTTT

v_call: TRBV30
d_call: .
j_call: TRBJ1-6
clone_size: few
cdr3_aa: CAWSPGTSSPLHF
cdr3_nt: TGTGCCTGGAGTCCCGGGACGAGTTCACCCCTCCACTTT

v_call: TRBV2
d_call: .
j_call: TRBJ1-3
clone_size: .
cdr3_aa: CASSEDHSYSGNTIYF
cdr3_nt: TGTGCCAGCAGTGAAGATCACAGTTACTCTGGAAACACCATATATTTT

v_call: TRBV10-3
d_call: TRBD1
j_call: TRBJ1-1
clone_size: once
cdr3_aa: CAIRGTGGLTVPNTEAFF
cdr3_nt: TGTGCCATCAGGGGGACAGGGGGCTTAACCGTTCCGAACACTGAAGCTTTCTTT

v_call: TRBV11-2
d_call: .
j_call: TRBJ2-7
clone_size: .
cdr3_aa: CASSLGTSYEQYF
cdr3_nt: TGTGCCAGCAGCTTAGGCACCTCCTACGAGCAGTACTTC

v_call: TRBV11-1
d_call: TRBD1
j_call: TRBJ1-4
clone_size: .
cdr3_aa: CASSSPGQGEKLFF
cdr3_nt: TGTGCCAGCAGCTCTCCGGGACAGGGGGAAAAACTGTTTTTT

v_call: TRBV7-2
d_call: TRBD1
j_call: TRBJ2-2
clone_size: .
cdr3_aa: CASSLAGQGVSGELFF
cdr3_nt: TGTGCCAGCAGCTTAGCGGGACAGGGGGTGTCCGGGGAGCTGTTTTTT

v_call: TRBV7-8
d_call: .
j_call: TRBJ1-5
clone_size: .
cdr3_aa: CASNQDGLANQPQHF
cdr3_nt: TGTGCCAGCAATCAGGACGGGCTCGCCAATCAGCCCCAGCATTTT

v_call: TRBV28
d_call: TRBD1
j_call: TRBJ1-2
clone_size: .
cdr3_aa: CASSPRTGRVYGYTF
cdr3_nt: TGTGCCAGCAGCCCGAGGACAGGGCGAGTCTATGGCTACACCTTC

v_call: TRBV18
d_call: TRBD2
j_call: TRBJ2-7
clone_size: .
cdr3_aa: CASSDSGGAAHEQYF
cdr3_nt: TGTGCCAGCTCCGATAGCGGGGGGGCCGCCCACGAGCAGTACTTC

v_call: TRBV25-1
d_call: .
j_call: TRBJ1-1
clone_size: once
cdr3_aa: CASSEYIQGEAFF
cdr3_nt: TGTGCCAGCAGTGAATATATTCAGGGAGAAGCTTTCTTT

v_call: TRBV29-1
d_call: TRBD1
j_call: TRBJ1-1
clone_size: .
cdr3_aa: CSVAQGARSTEAFF
cdr3_nt: TGCAGCGTTGCGCAGGGGGCGCGGAGCACTGAAGCTTTCTTT

v_call: TRBV7-9
d_call: .
j_call: TRBJ1-2
clone_size: .
cdr3_aa: CASSFSGSSGYTF
cdr3_nt: TGTGCCAGCAGCTTTAGTGGGTCCTCTGGCTACACCTTC

v_call: TRBV5-1
d_call: TRBD2
j_call: TRBJ2-5
clone_size: once
cdr3_aa: CASSLAPAGGGETQYF
cdr3_nt: TGCGCCAGCAGCTTGGCCCCCGCGGGGGGAGGAGAGACCCAGTACTTC